One and the same sample provided the 18 T cell receptor beta chains below, sequenced in a study of T cells after somatic rescue of genetic block. Sequencing was performed with immunoSEQ multiplex PCR; in TCRdb, only in-frame clones are kept and a portion is missing. The profile shows over 95,000 clones, about 93% of them singletons. Material for sequencing was peripheral blood mononuclear cells (PBMCs). Source of these receptors: a woman aged 18-30 years.

This clone was seen a single time. The chain uses TRBV7-9 and TRBJ2-5; 8 bases match TRBD2. CDR3 length: 13 amino acids. Germline V CDR1 and CDR2: SEHNR, FQNEAQ (reference sequence). V lost 5 bases to trimming and J lost 7 bases; unmatched junction nucleotides: 6. As DNA, the CDR3 is TGTGCCAGCAGCCTACAGGGACTAGGGACCCAGTACTTC. Translation: CASSLQGLGTQYF. Based on the CDR3 plus reference TRBV7-9 and TRBJ2-5, the full variable domain is DTGVSQNPRHKITKRGQNVTFRCDPISEHNRLYWYRQTLGQGPEFLTYFQNEAQLEKSRLLSDRFSAERPKGSFSTLEIQRTEQGDSAMYLCASSLQGLGTQYFGPGTRLLVL.

The chain employs TRBV30 and TRBJ2-2; 9 bases fit TRBD1. V dropped 5 bases and J dropped 4; count of bases not matched to a gene: 11. This CDR3 region has 16 residues. Germline loops: CDR1 GTSNPN, CDR2 SVGIG (reference sequence). The CDR3 nucleotides read TGTGCCTGGTTGGGACAGGGTGGGGGAAGCACCGGGGAGCTGTTTTTT. Translation: CAWLGQGGGSTGELFF.

The J gene is TRBJ1-1, the V gene TRBV7-7; D is uncertain. V was shortened by 6 bases and J by 6 bases, with 14 bases between the two germline ends. The CDR3 length is 13 residues. Germline CDR1 and CDR2: SSHAT and FNYEAQ (reference sequence). The CDR3: CASSLNRGSEAFF. For the CDR3, the DNA is TGTGCCAGCAGTTTAAATCGAGGGTCTGAAGCTTTCTTT.

The V and J genes are TRBV5-1 and TRBJ2-5; 7 positions agree with TRBD2. Germline CDR1 and CDR2: SGHRS and YFSETQ. The CDR3 is made up of 14 amino acids. J lost 10 bases, V lost 0 bases, and 9 bases had no gene match. The CDR3 DNA reads as TGCGCCAGCAGCTTGGAGGAAGGGGAGGGGAACCAGTACTTC. Translating gives CASSLEEGEGNQYF.

The V call is TRBV30, the J call TRBJ1-2, with 11 bases fitting TRBD1. Germline loops: CDR1 GTSNPN, CDR2 SVGIG (reference sequence). With 5 bases clipped from V and 11 bases from J, the junction kept 10 bases outside the gene matches. This CDR3 region has 13 residues. CDR3 region: CAWGTGGWSGYTF. The CDR3 coding sequence is TGTGCCTGGGGGACAGGGGGATGGAGCGGGTACACCTTC.

The chain uses TRBV6-1 and TRBJ2-7, with D perhaps TRBD1 or TRBD2 (5 bases each). The V end lost 8 bases, the J end lost 6 bases, and 20 bases lay between the germline ends. This CDR3 spans 14 amino acids. Germline CDR1 is MNHNS and CDR2 is SASEGT. CDR3 nucleotide sequence: TGTGCCAGCGACCCGTCGGGGACGTACGGCGAGCAGTACTTC. Translating it yields CASDPSGTYGEQYF.

Written as DNA, the CDR3 is TGTGCCAGCTCGACAGGGCCGAGAACTGAAGCTTTCTTT. This codes for CASSTGPRTEAFF. The chain couples TRBV27 to TRBJ1-1; 7 nucleotides line up with TRBD1. CDR1 is MNHEY and CDR2 is SMNVEV in the germline V gene (reference sequence). This CDR3 is built from 13 residues. Trimming took 8 bases from V and 5 from J; bases not matched to a gene: 8.

The genes are TRBV19 and TRBJ2-7; 7 nucleotides agree with TRBD1. Germline values: CDR1 LNHDA, CDR2 SQIVND (reference sequence). Trimming at V came to 5 bases and at J to 3 bases, leaving 7 bases not matched to a gene. The CDR3 is 14 amino acids. In DNA form, the CDR3 reads TGTGCCAGTAGTGTGACAGGGTCCAGCTACGAGCAGTACTTC. It yields the protein CASSVTGSSYEQYF.

This sequence joins TRBV19 and TRBJ1-5, with D perhaps TRBD1 (6 bases). This CDR3 region has 14 residues. CDR1 is LNHDA, CDR2 SQIVND, per germline (reference sequence). Trimming stripped 3 bases from V and 9 bases from J, with 15 bases between. CDR3 protein: CASSMGAGYPPQHF. The CDR3 coding sequence is TGTGCCAGTAGTATGGGGGCAGGGTATCCGCCCCAGCATTTT.

This chain connects TRBV9 to TRBJ2-1, with 10 bases aligning to TRBD2. The germline V gene has CDR1 SGDLS and CDR2 YYNGEE. With V trimmed by 1 base and J by 5 bases, 3 bases remained unmatched. There are 15 residues in the CDR3. The CDR3 here is CASSVRTSGNNEQFF. In nucleotides, the CDR3 is TGTGCCAGCAGCGTAAGGACTAGCGGAAACAATGAGCAGTTCTTC.

DNA of the CDR3: TGTGCCAGCAGCTCCTTGGGATTCGGGACTGAAGCTTTCTTT. This gives the protein CASSSLGFGTEAFF. V is TRBV7-9 and J is TRBJ1-1; D is unclear. The V and J ends lost 4 bases and 5 bases respectively, with 14 bases between them. The CDR3 is 14 amino acids. Germline V lookup: CDR1 SEHNR, CDR2 FQNEAQ (reference sequence).

The chain links TRBV12-5 to TRBJ1-2; D gene uncertain. The germline gives CDR1 LGHNT, CDR2 FRNRAP. This CDR3 has 14 amino acids. Trimming cost V 1 base and J 4 bases, with 10 bases left between them. The CDR3 region is CASGLGLPIYGYTF. CDR3 nucleotide sequence: TGTGCTAGTGGTTTGGGTCTCCCAATCTATGGCTACACCTTC.

The V call is TRBV19, the J call TRBJ1-1; no definite D call. CDR1 LNHDA and CDR2 SQIVND come from the germline V gene (reference sequence). The V end lost 9 bases, the J end lost 13 bases, and 18 bases lay between the germline ends. The CDR3 length is 11 residues. The CDR3 reads CASSDGLSDFF. CDR3 DNA sequence: TGTGCCAGCTCCGACGGACTTAGTGATTTCTTT.

The rearrangement joins TRBV6-5 to TRBJ2-7; D is uncertain. The CDR3 length is 15 residues. Per germline, CDR1 MNHEY and CDR2 SVGAGI. The ends were cut back, 6 bases at V and 0 bases at J, with 15 bases in the middle. For the CDR3, the DNA is TGTGCCAGCAGCCCTCTACCTCTCCTCTCCTACGAGCAGTACTTC. Amino acids: CASSPLPLLSYEQYF.

In regard to this clone: Distinct nucleotide sequences in the sample also encode this CDR3. J is TRBJ1-1 and V is TRBV5-6; D is unresolved. V gave up 4 bases and J gave up 0 bases, with 1 base separating them. The CDR3 totals 11 residues. Germline V gene lookup returns CDR1 SGHDT and CDR2 YYEEEE. CDR3 amino acids: CASSLNTEAFF. CDR3 DNA sequence: TGTGCCAGCAGCCTGAACACTGAAGCTTTCTTT.

V is TRBV4-2 and J is TRBJ2-2; 12 nucleotides align to TRBD2. The CDR3 is made up of 16 amino acids. Germline V CDR1 and CDR2: LGHNA, YNFKEQ. The junction had 11 bases not matched to a gene; V was cut back by 8 bases and J by 7 bases. The CDR3 spells CASSPSGGAILGELFF. CDR3 nucleotide sequence: TGTGCCAGCTCCCCTAGCGGGGGGGCGATCCTCGGGGAGCTGTTTTTT.

This chain joins TRBV7-3 and TRBJ2-7; TRBD1 is a possible D gene (6 bases). Germline V gene data show CDR1 as SGHTA and CDR2 as FQGTGA. The CDR3 extends over 15 amino acids. V was pared by 5 bases and J by 6 bases, with 20 bases between. In DNA form, the CDR3 reads TGTGCCAGCAGCCGGGATCCTTCAGGGGCCTCCGAGCAGTACTTC. Its protein is CASSRDPSGASEQYF.

The V gene is TRBV27, the J gene TRBJ1-5; perhaps TRBD1 as D (5 bases). The CDR3 consists of 15 residues. Trimming left V 3 bases short and J 2 bases short, with 11 bases between. The V gene's germline CDR1 is MNHEY and CDR2 SMNVEV (reference sequence). CDR3 nucleotide sequence: TGTGCCAGCAGTTTGGGGCGGGCAGGCAATCAGCCCCAGCATTTT. This translates into CASSLGRAGNQPQHF.